This T cell receptor beta chain originates from a study of breast tumors, draining lymph nodes, adjacent tissues. Trimming removed 5 bases from V and 5 bases from J; junction bases left unmatched: 10. Germline V CDR1 and CDR2: SEHNR, FQNEAQ (reference sequence). This CDR3 comprises 16 residues. Study results and caveats: Most tumor T cells seemingly derive from lymph node, then expand in tumor. Compared with lymph nodes, tumors were less diverse; compared with nontumor tissue, more. That most tumor T cells come from lymph nodes remained unproven.

Comment on this clonotype: Its antigen is as yet unknown.

Breast cancer patients provided tissue from their axillary draining lymph nodes. TCRdb re-derived calls from the multiplex PCR reads in MiXCR, one entry per CDR3 protein. Here the sample spans about 300,000 distinct CDR3 sequences, 30% to 35% being singletons. Sequenced material: axillary lymph node tissue. The clonotype was recovered from a female donor with breast cancer. Some clones in this sample may be carry-over from other donors' samples. The chain couples TRBV7-9 to TRBJ2-5; TRBD1 aligns across 11 bases. Here the CDR3 reads CASSSGTGGRVETQYF. The CDR3 DNA sequence: TGTGCCAGCAGCAGCGGGACAGGGGGGCGCGTGGAGACCCAGTACTTC.